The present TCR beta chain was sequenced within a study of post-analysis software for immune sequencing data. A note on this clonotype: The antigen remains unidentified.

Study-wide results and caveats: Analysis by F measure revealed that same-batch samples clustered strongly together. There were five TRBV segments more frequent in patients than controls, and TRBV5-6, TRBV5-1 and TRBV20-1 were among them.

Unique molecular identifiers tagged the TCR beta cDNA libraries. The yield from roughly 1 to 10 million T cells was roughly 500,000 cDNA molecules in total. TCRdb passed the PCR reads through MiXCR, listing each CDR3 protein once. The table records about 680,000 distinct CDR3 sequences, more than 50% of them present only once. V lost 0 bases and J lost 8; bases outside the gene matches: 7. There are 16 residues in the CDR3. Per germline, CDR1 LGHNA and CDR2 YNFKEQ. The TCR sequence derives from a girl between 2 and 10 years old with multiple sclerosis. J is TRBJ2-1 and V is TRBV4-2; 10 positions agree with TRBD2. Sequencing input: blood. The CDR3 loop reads CASSQDQASGGYEQFF. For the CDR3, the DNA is TGTGCCAGCAGCCAAGATCAGGCTAGCGGGGGCTATGAGCAGTTCTTC.